Below, 7 T cell receptor beta chains from the same sample are listed, as sequenced in a study of blood T cell repertoires in COVID-19. TCRdb's table, derived via immunoSEQ multiplex PCR, lists solely in-frame clones and lacks some. The repertoire has about 46,000 clones, 80% to 90% of them found once; the top ten carry approximately 14%. The sample taken for sequencing was peripheral blood. Receptors were obtained from a human donor in a cohort sampled during active COVID-19. The donor label of this sample is uncertain.

The chain combines TRBV5-1 with TRBJ1-6, with D possibly being TRBD1 (6 bases). The germline V gene encodes CDR1 SGHRS and CDR2 YFSETQ. Trimming removed 4 bases at V and 8 bases at J, with 13 bases between. This CDR3 is built from 14 residues. CDR3 in amino acids: CASSSTGLDSPLHF. The CDR3, as DNA: TGCGCCAGCAGCAGTACAGGGTTGGATTCACCCCTCCACTTT. Variable domain in full (rest from reference TRBV5-1 and TRBJ1-6): KAGVTQTPRYLIKTRGQQVTLSCSPISGHRSVSWYQQTPGQGLQFLFEYFSETQRNKGNFPGRFSGRQFSNSRSEMNVSTLELGDSALYLCASSSTGLDSPLHFGNGTRLTVT.

The chain links TRBV7-9 to TRBJ2-3, with 8 bases identical to TRBD2. V gave up 1 base and J gave up 9 bases; unmatched junction bases: 9. Germline CDR1 reads SEHNR; CDR2 reads FQNEAQ (reference sequence). This CDR3 is built from 15 residues. The CDR3 bases are TGTGCCAGCAGCTTAGATTCGAGCGGGGGAAGAACGCAGTATTTT. Amino acid sequence: CASSLDSSGGRTQYF.

This chain links TRBV10-3 with TRBJ2-1, with D perhaps TRBD1 (5 bases). The V end lost 6 bases, the J end lost 7 bases, and 10 bases lay between the germline ends. CDR3 size: 12 residues. Germline CDR1 and CDR2: ENHRY and SYGVKD. CDR3 in amino acids: CAISRVKNEQFF. DNA for the CDR3: TGTGCCATCAGCAGGGTAAAAAATGAGCAGTTCTTC.

The rearrangement joins TRBV7-9 to TRBJ1-2; D remains ambiguous. Germline values: CDR1 SEHNR, CDR2 FQNEAQ (reference sequence). Between the trimmed V and J ends, which lost 3 bases and 0 bases, there was a span of 11 bases. The CDR3 has 15 residues. CDR3 in amino acids: CASSFGPAANYGYTF. The DNA of the CDR3 is TGTGCCAGCAGCTTTGGGCCGGCAGCTAACTATGGCTACACCTTC.

V usage is TRBV7-3 and J usage is TRBJ2-5, with 7 nucleotides matching TRBD1. Germline V CDR1 and CDR2: SGHTA, FQGTGA. The ends lost 5 bases at V and 1 base at J; junction bases unmatched: 4. The CDR3 loop spans 14 amino acids. The CDR3: CASSATGRQETQYF. As DNA, the CDR3 is TGTGCCAGCAGCGCGACAGGGCGCCAAGAGACCCAGTACTTC.

CDR3 residues: CATSRVDRVSAFF. The DNA for the CDR3 is TGTGCCACCAGCAGGGTTGACAGGGTTAGCGCTTTCTTT. The chain links TRBV15 to TRBJ1-1; 7 nucleotides agree with TRBD1. Per the germline V gene, CDR1 is LNHNV and CDR2 is YYDKDF (reference sequence). With 3 bases clipped from V and 11 bases from J, the junction kept 9 bases outside the gene matches. The CDR3 contains 13 residues.

The genes are TRBV19 and TRBJ1-2; possible D gene TRBD1, 6 bases. The V gene's germline CDR1 is LNHDA and CDR2 SQIVND (reference sequence). V lost 4 bases to trimming and J lost 8 bases, with 8 bases between them. The CDR3 contains 11 residues. CDR3 region: CASSTRGGYTF. The DNA for the CDR3 is TGTGCCAGTAGTACCAGGGGCGGCTACACCTTC.